What follows is one T cell receptor beta chain and its context. Its antigen is currently unknown. The sample comes from a study of graft-versus-host responses after intestinal transplantation. Turning to the study itself: Grafts were multivisceral, liver-intestinal, or isolated intestinal. Anti-thymocyte globulin induction, then tacrolimus and steroids for around 3 years, went to all recipients.

Study findings and constraints: GvH clones appeared in recipient marrow, some first in ileum or blood. Clonal ratios of graft-versus-host to host-versus-graft in allografts were high for patients exhibiting graft-donor T cell macrochimerism.

The CDR3 is made up of 14 amino acids. V lost 6 bases and J lost 1, with 12 bases in between. CDR1 MDHEN and CDR2 SYDVKM come from the germline V gene. Measured with immunoSEQ multiplex PCR; TCRdb has only the in-frame clones, and not every one. The sample has about 98,000 clones; about 82% are singletons. Sequencing was performed on PBMCs, taken 255 days after intestinal transplant. V and J are TRBV28 and TRBJ1-1; the D gene is possibly TRBD1 (6 bases). This receptor was identified in a human patient who received an intestinal transplant, so some T cells may come from the graft donor. For the CDR3, the DNA is TGTGCCAGCAGATTCAGGGGATCGAACACTGAAGCTTTCTTT. Translating gives CASRFRGSNTEAFF.